This T cell receptor (beta chain) was observed in a study of naive CD8 T cells in extremely preterm neonates. The study, taken as a whole, reports: Preterm neonates had significantly lower iChao1 richness than other age groups. Compared with older groups, preterm CDR3s were shorter, with fewer N additions and less trimming.

Samples were taken at extremely preterm deliveries at about 22-27 weeks of gestation. Pregnancies with fetal demise were excluded. Per the germline V gene, CDR1 is KGHSY and CDR2 is FQNENV. V lost 2 bases and J lost 2; bases outside the gene matches: 0. This CDR3 comprises 14 residues. Remarks on this clone: Its target is unknown.

Clones were read by immunoSEQ multiplex PCR, and TCRdb kept only the in-frame ones, dropping some. The sample lists over 4,000 clones, nearly 95% seen once, with 0.64% in the top ten. The chain has TRBV16 and TRBJ2-7; 10 bases agree with TRBD1. The source of this sequence is a boy who was born preterm. The sequenced sample consisted of naive CD8+ T cells from cord blood. Written as DNA, the CDR3 is TGTGCCAGCAGCCAAGGGACAGGGGCCTACGAGCAGTACTTC. Its translation: CASSQGTGAYEQYF.